The rows below give T cell receptor beta chains drawn from one sample of a study of T cell responses to AZD1222 COVID-19 vaccine. Sequenced by immunoSEQ multiplex PCR; TCRdb stores in-frame clones only, minus some. The table has around 70,000 clones, roughly nine tenths seen once. This specimen consisted of peripheral blood, obtained 28 days after the second AZD1222 dose. These receptors all stem from an adult who received the AZD1222 COVID-19 vaccine. Each CDR3 is given with its conserved first and last residue. The order of the fields is clone size, J gene, D gene, CDR3 length, V gene, CDR3 protein, CDR3 DNA. D genes are given only for firm matches. Clone sizes are given selectively: once, few, many, or a class where the clone is expanded.

size: NA
J: TRBJ1-1
D: TRBD1
length: 15
V: TRBV7-3
CDR3: CASSPGTGFITEAFF
DNA: TGTGCCAGCAGCCCCGGGACAGGGTTTATAACTGAAGCTTTCTTT

size: NA
J: TRBJ2-3
D: NA
length: 13
V: TRBV4-2
CDR3: CASSQELGDTQYF
DNA: TGTGCCAGCAGCCAAGAGCTTGGAGATACGCAGTATTTT

size: NA
J: TRBJ2-2
D: NA
length: 12
V: TRBV9
CDR3: CASSRDTGELFF
DNA: TGTGCCAGCAGCAGGGACACCGGGGAGCTGTTTTTT

size: NA
J: TRBJ2-2
D: TRBD2
length: 15
V: TRBV11-2
CDR3: CASRWASGIEGELFF
DNA: TGTGCCAGCAGATGGGCTAGCGGGATCGAGGGGGAGCTGTTTTTT

size: NA
J: TRBJ1-2
D: NA
length: 13
V: TRBV25-1
CDR3: CASSDGDLSHYTF
DNA: TGTGCCAGCAGTGACGGGGATCTTTCCCACTACACCTTC

size: NA
J: TRBJ1-1
D: NA
length: 15
V: TRBV4-2
CDR3: CASSQEAQGKTEAFF
DNA: TGTGCCAGCAGCCAAGAGGCCCAGGGGAAGACTGAAGCTTTCTTT

size: NA
J: TRBJ2-5
D: TRBD1
length: 15
V: TRBV29-1
CDR3: CSVALGQGLGETQYF
DNA: TGCAGCGTTGCCCTAGGACAGGGGTTAGGAGAGACCCAGTACTTC

size: NA
J: TRBJ2-7
D: TRBD1
length: 14
V: TRBV20-1
CDR3: CSASGGTASYEQYF
DNA: TGCAGTGCTAGTGGTGGGACAGCCTCCTACGAGCAGTACTTC

size: NA
J: TRBJ1-5
D: NA
length: 14
V: TRBV5-6
CDR3: CASSLGRVGQPQHF
DNA: TGTGCCAGCAGCTTGGGAAGGGTTGGACAGCCCCAGCATTTT

size: NA
J: TRBJ1-4
D: NA
length: 15
V: TRBV5-1
CDR3: CASSLGAGYNEKLFF
DNA: TGCGCCAGCAGCTTGGGTGCGGGCTACAATGAAAAACTGTTTTTT

size: NA
J: TRBJ2-5
D: TRBD2
length: 17
V: TRBV14
CDR3: CASSQDGRLAGLETQYF
DNA: TGTGCCAGCAGCCAAGATGGGCGGCTAGCGGGACTGGAGACCCAGTACTTC

size: NA
J: TRBJ1-4
D: NA
length: 14
V: TRBV19
CDR3: CASSPGGPNEKLFF
DNA: TGTGCCAGTAGCCCCGGGGGTCCTAATGAAAAACTGTTTTTT

size: NA
J: TRBJ1-2
D: TRBD1
length: 15
V: TRBV27
CDR3: CASSSWTGANYGYTF
DNA: TGTGCCAGCAGTTCGTGGACAGGGGCTAACTATGGCTACACCTTC

size: NA
J: TRBJ1-6
D: NA
length: 16
V: TRBV5-4
CDR3: CASSLWQGEGNSPLHF
DNA: TGTGCCAGCAGCTTGTGGCAAGGTGAAGGAAATTCACCCCTCCACTTT

size: NA
J: TRBJ2-3
D: TRBD1
length: 19
V: TRBV18
CDR3: CASSLSRGQYKGGTDTQYF
DNA: TGTGCCAGCTCACTCTCCCGGGGACAGTACAAGGGAGGCACAGATACGCAGTATTTT

size: NA
J: TRBJ2-1
D: TRBD1
length: 16
V: TRBV19
CDR3: CASSIDWWTGEYEQFF
DNA: TGTGCCAGTAGTATAGATTGGTGGACAGGGGAGTATGAGCAGTTCTTC

size: NA
J: TRBJ2-5
D: TRBD2
length: 17
V: TRBV4-3
CDR3: CASSQDTTSGAGETQYF
DNA: TGCGCCAGCAGCCAAGACACGACTAGCGGTGCGGGAGAGACCCAGTACTTC

size: NA
J: TRBJ2-3
D: NA
length: 12
V: TRBV6-2/TRBV6-3
CDR3: CASSGGTDTQYF
DNA: TGTGCCAGCAGTGGGGGGACAGATACGCAGTATTTT

size: NA
J: TRBJ1-5
D: NA
length: 16
V: TRBV30
CDR3: CAWSGFSSGGWQPQHF
DNA: TGTGCCTGGAGTGGATTTTCGTCGGGGGGCTGGCAGCCCCAGCATTTT

size: NA
J: TRBJ1-1
D: NA
length: 13
V: TRBV7-2
CDR3: CASSLGQVFRTFF
DNA: TGTGCCAGCAGCTTAGGACAGGTTTTTAGGACTTTCTTT

size: NA
J: TRBJ2-1
D: NA
length: 14
V: TRBV3-1/TRBV3-2
CDR3: CASSQDSINNEQFF
DNA: TGTGCCAGCAGCCAAGATTCTATCAACAATGAGCAGTTCTTC

size: NA
J: TRBJ1-1
D: NA
length: 13
V: TRBV30
CDR3: CAYLPDRNTEAFF
DNA: TGTGCCTATCTGCCGGACAGGAACACTGAAGCTTTCTTT

size: few
J: TRBJ2-1
D: TRBD2
length: 15
V: TRBV7-2
CDR3: CASSLAGLGLAEQFF
DNA: TGTGCCAGCAGCTTAGCTGGACTAGGTCTAGCTGAGCAGTTCTTC

size: once
J: TRBJ1-4
D: NA
length: 15
V: TRBV18
CDR3: CASSPAAQGNEKLFF
DNA: TGTGCCAGCTCACCAGCGGCGCAGGGTAATGAAAAACTGTTTTTT

size: NA
J: TRBJ2-5
D: NA
length: 15
V: TRBV27
CDR3: CASSSGQPGGETQYF
DNA: TGTGCCAGCAGCAGTGGACAGCCGGGAGGCGAGACCCAGTACTTC

size: NA
J: TRBJ1-2
D: NA
length: 11
V: TRBV7-9
CDR3: CASSLGGAYTF
DNA: TGTGCCAGCAGCTTAGGCGGGGCCTACACCTTC

size: NA
J: TRBJ2-2
D: TRBD2
length: 15
V: TRBV6-6
CDR3: CASRPSGVTTGELFF
DNA: TGTGCCAGCAGGCCTAGCGGGGTAACCACCGGGGAGCTGTTTTTT

size: NA
J: TRBJ1-1
D: TRBD1
length: 14
V: TRBV5-1
CDR3: CASRDNRGASEAFF
DNA: TGCGCCAGCAGAGACAACAGGGGCGCCAGTGAAGCTTTCTTT

size: NA
J: TRBJ2-1
D: TRBD2
length: 15
V: TRBV7-2
CDR3: CASSLVAGVINEQFF
DNA: TGTGCCAGCAGCTTAGTTGCGGGAGTTATAAATGAGCAGTTCTTC

size: NA
J: TRBJ2-3
D: NA
length: 15
V: TRBV28
CDR3: CASSPQGKGTDTQYF
DNA: TGTGCCAGCAGTCCGCAGGGGAAGGGCACAGATACGCAGTATTTT

size: NA
J: TRBJ2-2
D: TRBD2
length: 18
V: TRBV6-2/TRBV6-3
CDR3: CASSDALAGGGKTGELFF
DNA: TGTGCCAGCAGCGACGCACTAGCGGGAGGGGGTAAGACCGGGGAGCTGTTTTTT

size: once
J: TRBJ2-7
D: TRBD1
length: 14
V: TRBV6-5
CDR3: CASSQRQGTYEQYF
DNA: TGTGCCAGCAGTCAGCGACAGGGAACCTACGAGCAGTACTTC

size: NA
J: TRBJ2-1
D: TRBD1
length: 16
V: TRBV6-2/TRBV6-3
CDR3: CASSSVGDRPYNEQFF
DNA: TGTGCCAGCAGTTCAGTTGGGGACAGGCCCTACAATGAGCAGTTCTTC

size: NA
J: TRBJ1-5
D: NA
length: 15
V: TRBV9
CDR3: CASSVEGSSNQPQHF
DNA: TGTGCCAGCAGCGTAGAAGGGAGTAGCAATCAGCCCCAGCATTTT